This note documents a single TCR beta chain sequence. Its antigen is currently unknown. This CDR3 comprises 16 residues. Germline trimming cut 1 base from V and 5 bases from J; bases unmatched to any gene: 10. The germline gives CDR1 SGHRS, CDR2 YFSETQ. The data derive from a study of OX40 agonist ivuxolimab in advanced cancers. Using immunoSEQ multiplex PCR, the repertoire was profiled, and TCRdb retains in-frame clones only, with some absent. The sample contains 80,000 to 100,000 clones, around 87% of which appear only once. General observations from the study: Averaged across samples, CD8+ T cells carried more expanded clones than CD4+ did.

The sample here was CD4+ or CD8+ T cells sorted from blood, taken in a trial of the OX40 agonist ivuxolimab. The chain is built from TRBV5-1 and TRBJ1-2; 8 nucleotides line up with TRBD1. This clonotype originated in an adult with an advanced solid tumor such as melanoma, head and neck, liver or kidney cancer. For the CDR3, the DNA is TGCGCCAGCAGCTTGACGGGGACAGGATTTAGGTATGGCTACACCTTC. Translation: CASSLTGTGFRYGYTF.